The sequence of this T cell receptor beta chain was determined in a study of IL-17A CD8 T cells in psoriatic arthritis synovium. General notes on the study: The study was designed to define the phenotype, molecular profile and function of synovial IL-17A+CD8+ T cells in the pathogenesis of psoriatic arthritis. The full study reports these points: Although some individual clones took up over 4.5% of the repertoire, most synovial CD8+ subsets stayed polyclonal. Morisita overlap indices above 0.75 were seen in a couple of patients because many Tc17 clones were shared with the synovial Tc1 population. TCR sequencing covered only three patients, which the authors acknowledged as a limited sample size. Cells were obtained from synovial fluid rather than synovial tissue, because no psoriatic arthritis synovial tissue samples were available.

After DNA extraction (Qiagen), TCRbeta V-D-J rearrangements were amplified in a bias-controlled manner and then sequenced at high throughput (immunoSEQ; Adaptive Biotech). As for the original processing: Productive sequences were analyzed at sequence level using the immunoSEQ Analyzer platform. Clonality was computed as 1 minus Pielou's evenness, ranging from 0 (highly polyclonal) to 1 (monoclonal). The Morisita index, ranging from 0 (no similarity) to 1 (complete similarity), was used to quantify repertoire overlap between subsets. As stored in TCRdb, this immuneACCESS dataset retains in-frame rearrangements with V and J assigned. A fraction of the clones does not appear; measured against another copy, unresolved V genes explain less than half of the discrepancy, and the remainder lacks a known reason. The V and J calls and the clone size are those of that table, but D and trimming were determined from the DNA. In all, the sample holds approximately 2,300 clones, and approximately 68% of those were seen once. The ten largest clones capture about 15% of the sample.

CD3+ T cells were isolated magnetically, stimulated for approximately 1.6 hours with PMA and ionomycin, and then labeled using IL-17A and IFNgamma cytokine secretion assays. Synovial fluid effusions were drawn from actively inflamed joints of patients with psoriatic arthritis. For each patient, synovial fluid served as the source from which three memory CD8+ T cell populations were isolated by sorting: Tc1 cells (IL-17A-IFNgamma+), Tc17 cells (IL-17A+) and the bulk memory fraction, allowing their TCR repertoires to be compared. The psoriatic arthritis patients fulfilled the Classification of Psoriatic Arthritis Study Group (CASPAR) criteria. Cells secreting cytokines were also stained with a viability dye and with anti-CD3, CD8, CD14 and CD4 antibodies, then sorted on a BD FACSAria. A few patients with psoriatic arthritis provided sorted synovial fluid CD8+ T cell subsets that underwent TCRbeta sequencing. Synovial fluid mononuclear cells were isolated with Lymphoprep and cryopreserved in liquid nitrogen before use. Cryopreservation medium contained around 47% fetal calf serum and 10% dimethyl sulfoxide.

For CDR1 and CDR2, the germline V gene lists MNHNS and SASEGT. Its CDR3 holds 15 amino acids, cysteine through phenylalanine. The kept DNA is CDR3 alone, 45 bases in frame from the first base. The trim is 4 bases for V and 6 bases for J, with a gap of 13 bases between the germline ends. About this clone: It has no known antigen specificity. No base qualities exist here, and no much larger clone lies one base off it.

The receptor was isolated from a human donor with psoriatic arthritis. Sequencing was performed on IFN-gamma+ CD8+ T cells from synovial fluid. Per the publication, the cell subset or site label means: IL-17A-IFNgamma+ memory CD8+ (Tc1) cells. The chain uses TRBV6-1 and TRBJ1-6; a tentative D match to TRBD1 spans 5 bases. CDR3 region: CASSGSGTLNSPLHF. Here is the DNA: TGTGCCAGCAGTGGATCGGGGACTCTTAATTCACCCCTCCACTTT.